The table lists the clone carrying this T cell receptor beta chain with a few counts. The target antigen is unknown. TCRdb re-called the reads with MiXCR, one entry per CDR3 protein. Of approximately 730,000 distinct CDR3 sequences in the sample, 33% were seen once. The data derive from a study of T cell repertoires in cytomegalovirus infection. In the study overall: A matching HLA type, together with CMV infection, was signaled by public TCR beta signatures.

The study's findings and limits: Frequencies of public TCR beta families were cumulated, and this identified carriers of CMV plus the relevant HLA.

The germline V gene encodes CDR1 MNHNS and CDR2 SASEGT. CDR3 size: 12 residues. The V and J ends lost 8 bases and 5 bases respectively, with 12 bases between them. The receptor was derived from a human donor in good health (CMV status not recorded). Some clones in this sample may be carry-over from other donors' samples. This rearrangement joins TRBV6-1 to TRBJ2-5, with D uncertain. This material consisted of cultured PBMCs, taken from culture after CMV antigen stimulation. CDR3 protein: CASSRPSETQYF. The CDR3 DNA is TGTGCCAGCTCCCGGCCCTCGGAGACCCAGTACTTC.